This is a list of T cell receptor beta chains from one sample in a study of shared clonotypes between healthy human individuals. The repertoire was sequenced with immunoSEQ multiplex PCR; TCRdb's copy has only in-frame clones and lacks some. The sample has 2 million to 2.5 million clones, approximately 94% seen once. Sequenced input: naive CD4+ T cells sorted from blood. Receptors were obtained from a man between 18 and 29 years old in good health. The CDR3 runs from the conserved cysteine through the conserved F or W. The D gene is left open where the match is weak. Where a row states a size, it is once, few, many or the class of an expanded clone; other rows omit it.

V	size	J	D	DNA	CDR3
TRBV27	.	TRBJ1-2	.	TGTGCCAGCAGTTTATCGGCAGGGGAGAAGGGCTATGGCTACACCTTC	CASSLSAGEKGYGYTF
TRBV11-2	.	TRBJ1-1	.	TGTGCCAGCAGCCCGACAATGAACACTGAAGCTTTCTTT	CASSPTMNTEAFF
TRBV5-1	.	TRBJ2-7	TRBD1	TGCGCCAGCAGCGACCTGGGACAGGGGCTTGGCGAGCAGTACTTC	CASSDLGQGLGEQYF
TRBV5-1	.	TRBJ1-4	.	TGCGCCAGCAGCCCCTTGGGGGGGTCCAGAACTAATGAAAAACTGTTTTTT	CASSPLGGSRTNEKLFF
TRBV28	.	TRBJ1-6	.	TGTGCCAGCAGCGAGTTCGGCTCCTATAATTCACCCCTCCACTTT	CASSEFGSYNSPLHF
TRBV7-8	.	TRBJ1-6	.	TGTGCCAGCAGCGATATAAATTCACCCCTCCACTTT	CASSDINSPLHF
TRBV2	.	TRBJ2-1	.	TGTGCCAGCAGAGGTCGGGTACGGACTTCGTACAATGAGCAGTTCTTC	CASRGRVRTSYNEQFF
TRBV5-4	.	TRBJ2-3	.	TGTGCCAGCAGCTTAGCCGATACGCAGTATTTT	CASSLADTQYF
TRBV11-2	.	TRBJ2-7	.	TGTGCCAGCAGCGAGGCACGGGAACGACCCTACGAGCAGTACTTC	CASSEARERPYEQYF
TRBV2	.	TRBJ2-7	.	TGTGCAAGCGCGGTAGCATACGAGCAGTACTTC	CASAVAYEQYF
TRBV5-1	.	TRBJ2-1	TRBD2	TGCGCCAGCAGCTTGGCTAGCGGGCCCGCCAGGGAGCAGTTCTTC	CASSLASGPAREQFF
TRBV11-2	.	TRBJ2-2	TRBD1	TGTGCCAGCAGCCTGAGGACAGGGGCGAACACCGGGGAGCTGTTTTTT	CASSLRTGANTGELFF
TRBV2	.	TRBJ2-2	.	TGTGCCAGCAGTGAATACAGGGCGACCGGGGAGCTGTTTTTT	CASSEYRATGELFF
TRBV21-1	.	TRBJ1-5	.	TGTGCCAGCAGCAAATTAGGAGGGGGAGGCCAGGAGCCCCAGCATTTT	CASSKLGGGGQEPQHF
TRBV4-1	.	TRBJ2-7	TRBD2	TGCGCCAGCGCCATTAGCGGGGGGGACCTACGAGAGCAGTACTTC	CASAISGGDLREQYF
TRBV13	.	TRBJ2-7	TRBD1	TGTGCCAGCAGCTTAGTGGTGACAGGGGGGTACGAGCAGTACTTC	CASSLVVTGGYEQYF
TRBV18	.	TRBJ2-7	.	TGTGCCAGCTCACCACCACCTACTGAGGTGGGGTCCTACGAGCAGTACTTC	CASSPPPTEVGSYEQYF
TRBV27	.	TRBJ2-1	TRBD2	TGTGCCAGCAGTTTATATCTAGCGGGAGGGCCGCGGAGCTCCTACAATGAGCAGTTCTTC	CASSLYLAGGPRSSYNEQFF
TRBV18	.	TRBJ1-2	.	TGTGCCAGCTCACCACTGGAGGGGACCTATGGCTACACCTTC	CASSPLEGTYGYTF
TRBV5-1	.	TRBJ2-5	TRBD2	TGCGCCAGCAGCCCGGGAGGGGGTGTGGAGACCCAGTACTTC	CASSPGGGVETQYF
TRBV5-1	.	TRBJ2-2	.	TGCGCCAGCAGCCAAGACAGTCCCACCGGGGAGCTGTTTTTT	CASSQDSPTGELFF
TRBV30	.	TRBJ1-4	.	TGTGCCTGGAGTGCACGGGTAGGCGAAAAACTGTTTTTT	CAWSARVGEKLFF
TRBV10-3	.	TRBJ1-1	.	TGTGCCATCAGTGAGTCGACAGTAAACACTGAAGCTTTCTTT	CAISESTVNTEAFF
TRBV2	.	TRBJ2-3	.	TGTGCCAGCAGAGAACGGGTGCCGGGAAATACGCAGTATTTT	CASRERVPGNTQYF
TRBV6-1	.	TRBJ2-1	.	TGTGCCAGCAGTGTAGATGAAATGACCGTAATCAATGAGCAGTTCTTC	CASSVDEMTVINEQFF
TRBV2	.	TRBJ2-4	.	TGTGCCAGCCTCTCGGGACATTCGGACATTCAGTACTTC	CASLSGHSDIQYF
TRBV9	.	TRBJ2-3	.	TGTGCCAGCACCAGACTAGACACAGATACGCAGTATTTT	CASTRLDTDTQYF
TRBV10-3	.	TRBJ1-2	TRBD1	TGTGCCATCAGTCCGGGACAGATAGAATATGGCTACACCTTC	CAISPGQIEYGYTF
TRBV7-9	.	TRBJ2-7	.	TGTGCCAGCAGCCCCGGGTGGTACGAGCAGTACTTC	CASSPGWYEQYF
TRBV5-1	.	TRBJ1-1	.	TGCGCCAGCCATGGGGGGCCAAACACTGAAGCTTTCTTT	CASHGGPNTEAFF
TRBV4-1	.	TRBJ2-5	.	TGCGCCAGCAGCCAAGGACTAGTTGAGACCCAGTACTTC	CASSQGLVETQYF
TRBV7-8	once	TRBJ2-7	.	TGTGCCAGCAGCTCAAAACAGGGGGGGACCTACGAGCAGTACTTC	CASSSKQGGTYEQYF
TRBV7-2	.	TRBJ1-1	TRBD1	TGTGCCAGCAGGACAGGGACGGCGAACACTGAAGCTTTCTTT	CASRTGTANTEAFF
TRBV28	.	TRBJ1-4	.	TGTGCCAGCAGTTTACCGACAGGCCACAATGAAAAACTGTTTTTT	CASSLPTGHNEKLFF
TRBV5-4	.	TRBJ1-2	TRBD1	TGTGCCAGCAGCGTACCCGGGACAGCCAACTATGGCTACACCTTC	CASSVPGTANYGYTF
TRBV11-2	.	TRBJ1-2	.	TGTGCCAGCAAGAGCGGCTTGGACTATGGCTACACCTTC	CASKSGLDYGYTF
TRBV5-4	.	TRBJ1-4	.	TGTGCCAGCAGCTTGGACCAGAGGGAAAAACTGTTTTTT	CASSLDQREKLFF
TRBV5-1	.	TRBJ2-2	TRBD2	TGCGCCAGCAGCTGGGGACTAGCGGGATACACCGGGGAGCTGTTTTTT	CASSWGLAGYTGELFF
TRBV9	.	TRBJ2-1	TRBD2	TGTGCCAGCAGCCCCCAGTCTGGTAGCGGGAGAGGGTCGTACAATGAGCAGTTCTTC	CASSPQSGSGRGSYNEQFF
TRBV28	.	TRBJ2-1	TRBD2	TGTGCCAGCAGTCTCCGACTAGCGGTCCATGAGCAGTTCTTC	CASSLRLAVHEQFF
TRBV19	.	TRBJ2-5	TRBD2	TGTGCCAGTAGTGCGCGGACTAGCGGGAGTTCAGAGACCCAGTACTTC	CASSARTSGSSETQYF
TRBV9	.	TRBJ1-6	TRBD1	TGTGCCAGCAGCGCAGAGGGACAGATGAATTCACCCCTCCACTTT	CASSAEGQMNSPLHF
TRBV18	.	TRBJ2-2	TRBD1	TGTGCCAGCTCATCATATCAGGGGGACGGGGAGCTGTTTTTT	CASSSYQGDGELFF
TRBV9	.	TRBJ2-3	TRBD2	TGTGCCAGCAGCGTAGGAGGCGGGAGTCCGGCAGATACGCAGTATTTT	CASSVGGGSPADTQYF
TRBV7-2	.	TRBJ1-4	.	TGTGCCAGCAGCTTACAGCTGGCAATTAATGAAAAACTGTTTTTT	CASSLQLAINEKLFF
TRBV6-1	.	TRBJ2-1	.	TGTGCCAGCAGTGAAAGGGGATACAATGAGCAGTTCTTC	CASSERGYNEQFF
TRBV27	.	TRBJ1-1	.	TGTGCCAGCTATACAGTGAACACTGAAGCTTTCTTT	CASYTVNTEAFF
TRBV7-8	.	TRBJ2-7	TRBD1	TGTGCCAGCAGACAAACGACAGGGGGGGTTGCTTACGAGCAGTACTTC	CASRQTTGGVAYEQYF
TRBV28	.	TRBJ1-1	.	TGTGCCAGCTTCCCCAAAAGGGGATGGACTGAAGCTTTCTTT	CASFPKRGWTEAFF
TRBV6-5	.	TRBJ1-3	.	TGTGCCAGCAGTGTGACGTCTTCCGGGAACACCATATATTTT	CASSVTSSGNTIYF
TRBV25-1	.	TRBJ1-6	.	TGTGCCAGCAGTGCCCAAGGGGGTCATCGTGGATCACCCCTCCACTTT	CASSAQGGHRGSPLHF
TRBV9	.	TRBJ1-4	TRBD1	TGTGCCAGCAGCGCGGGGGACAGGGGATATGAAAAACTGTTTTTT	CASSAGDRGYEKLFF
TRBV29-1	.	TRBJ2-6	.	TGCAGCGTACGGGACGCTGGGGCCAACGTCCTGACTTTC	CSVRDAGANVLTF
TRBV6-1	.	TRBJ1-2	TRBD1	TGTGCCAGCAGCGCGACAGGGGATGGCTACACCTTC	CASSATGDGYTF
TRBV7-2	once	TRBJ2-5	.	TGTGCCAGCAGCTTAGAACTACAGGGACAAGAGACCCAGTACTTC	CASSLELQGQETQYF
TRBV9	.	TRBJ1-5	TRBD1	TGTGCCAGCAGCGAGACCGGGACAGGGGGACAGCCCCAGCATTTT	CASSETGTGGQPQHF